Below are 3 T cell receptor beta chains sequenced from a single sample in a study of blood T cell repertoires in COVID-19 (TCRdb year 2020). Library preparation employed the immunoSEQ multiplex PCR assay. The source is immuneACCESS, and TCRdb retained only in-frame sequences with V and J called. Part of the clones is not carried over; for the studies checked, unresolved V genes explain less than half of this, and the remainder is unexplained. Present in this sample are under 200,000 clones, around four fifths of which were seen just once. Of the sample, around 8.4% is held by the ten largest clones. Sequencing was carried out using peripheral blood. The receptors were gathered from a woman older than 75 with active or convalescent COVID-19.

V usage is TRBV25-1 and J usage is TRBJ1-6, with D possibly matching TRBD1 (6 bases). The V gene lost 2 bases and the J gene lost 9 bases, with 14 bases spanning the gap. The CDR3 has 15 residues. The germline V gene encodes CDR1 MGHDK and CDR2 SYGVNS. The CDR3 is CASSEGQTNLSPLHF. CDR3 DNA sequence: TGTGCCAGCAGTGAAGGACAGACCAATCTTTCACCCCTCCACTTT.

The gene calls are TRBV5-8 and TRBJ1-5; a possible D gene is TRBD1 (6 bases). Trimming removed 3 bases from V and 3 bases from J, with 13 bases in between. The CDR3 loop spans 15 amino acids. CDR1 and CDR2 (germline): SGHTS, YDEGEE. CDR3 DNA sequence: TGTGCCAGCAGCTATGCGGGGGCAACCAATCAGCCCCAGCATTTT. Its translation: CASSYAGATNQPQHF.

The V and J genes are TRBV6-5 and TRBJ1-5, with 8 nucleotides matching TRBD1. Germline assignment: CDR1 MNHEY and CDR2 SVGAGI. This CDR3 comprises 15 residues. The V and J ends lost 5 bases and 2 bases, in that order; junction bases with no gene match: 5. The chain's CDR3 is CASSPGGRGNQPQHF. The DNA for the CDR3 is TGTGCCAGCAGTCCAGGGGGCAGGGGCAATCAGCCCCAGCATTTT.